This T cell receptor (beta chain) was recovered during a study of shared clonotypes between healthy human individuals. Investigators spread the genomic DNA of each subset evenly over several immunoSEQ plates. The protocol was immunoSEQ multiplex PCR, while the TCRdb copy is restricted to in-frame clones and leaves out a portion. This sample has approximately 470,000 clones, with 70% to 80% found just once. CDR3 size: 15 residues. CDR1 and CDR2 (germline): MNHEY, SMNVEV (reference sequence). Trimming pared 0 bases from V and 5 bases from J, leaving 13 bases between. Material: PBMCs. The receptor's source is a woman between 40 and 50 years old in good health. Some clones in this sample may be carry-over from other donors' samples. V usage is TRBV27 and J usage is TRBJ2-5, with D perhaps being TRBD1 or TRBD2 (5 bases each). This CDR3 reads CASSLSPLRDETQYF. The CDR3 DNA follows: TGTGCCAGCAGTTTATCGCCCCTCAGGGACGAGACCCAGTACTTC.